The source of this T cell receptor beta chain is a study of STAT5B mutations in CD4+ large granular lymphocyte leukemia. Study-wide points: No patients shared main leukemic clonotypes, though roughly 23% appeared at low frequency elsewhere. TRBV06-family usage was enriched in top patient clones (8/27) versus controls (2/35). Higher CD4+ than CD8+ T-LGLL clonality might reflect small sample size.

Comments on this clone: What it binds is unknown.

The repertoire was sequenced with immunoSEQ multiplex PCR; TCRdb's copy has only in-frame clones and lacks some. The data contain 45,000 to 55,000 clones, about 70% of them singletons. Germline values: CDR1 SGHTA, CDR2 FQGTGA. V was clipped by 5 bases and J by 4 bases; unmatched bases: 9. The CDR3 is 16 amino acids. The material sequenced was CD4+ T cells from blood buffy coats. This TCR was sampled from a human donor in good health. The V call is TRBV7-3, the J call TRBJ2-1, with 9 bases that match TRBD1. The CDR3 DNA follows: TGTGCCAGCAGCCCAGGGGGGACAGGGAGGTACAATGAGCAGTTCTTC. Its translation is CASSPGGTGRYNEQFF. Complete variable domain (other parts from reference TRBV7-3 and TRBJ2-1): GAGVSQTPSNKVTEKGKYVELRCDPISGHTALYWYRQSLGQGPEFLIYFQGTGAADDSGLPNDRFFAVRPEGSVSTLKIQRTERGDSAVYLCASSPGGTGRYNEQFFGPGTRLTVL.